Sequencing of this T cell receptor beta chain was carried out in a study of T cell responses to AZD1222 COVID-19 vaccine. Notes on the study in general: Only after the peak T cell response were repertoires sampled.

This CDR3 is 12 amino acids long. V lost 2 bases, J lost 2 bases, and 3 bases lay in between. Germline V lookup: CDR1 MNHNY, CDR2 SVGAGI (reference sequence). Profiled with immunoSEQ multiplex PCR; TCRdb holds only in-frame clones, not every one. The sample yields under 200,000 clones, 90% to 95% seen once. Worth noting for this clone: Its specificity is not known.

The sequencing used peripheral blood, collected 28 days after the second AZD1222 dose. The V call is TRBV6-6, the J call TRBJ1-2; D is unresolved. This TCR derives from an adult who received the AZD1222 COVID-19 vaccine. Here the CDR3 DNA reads TGTGCCAGCAGTTACCTGAACTATGGCTACACCTTC. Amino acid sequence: CASSYLNYGYTF.